One and the same sample provided the 8 T cell receptor beta chains below, sequenced in a study of blood T cell repertoires in COVID-19. Sequencing was performed with immunoSEQ multiplex PCR; in TCRdb, only in-frame clones are kept and a portion is missing. The table records 250,000 to 300,000 clones, about nine tenths of them present only once. Sequenced: peripheral blood. These TCRs come from a man between 45 and 60 years old with acute or convalescent COVID-19.

The rearrangement links TRBV5-1 to TRBJ1-1, with 10 bases that match TRBD1. The CDR3 loop spans 14 amino acids. Unmatched junction bases numbered 5, after V lost 4 bases and J lost 5 bases. Germline V gene sequence: CDR1 SGHRS, CDR2 YFSETQ. The chain's CDR3 is CASSQGTGETEAFF. The CDR3 DNA follows: TGCGCCAGCAGCCAAGGGACAGGGGAGACTGAAGCTTTCTTT.

The V gene is TRBV19, the J gene TRBJ1-2; D may be TRBD1 (5 bases). V was cut by 5 bases and J by 8 bases, with 18 bases left in between. Per germline, CDR1 LNHDA and CDR2 SQIVND (reference sequence). This CDR3 spans 14 amino acids. CDR3 in DNA: TGTGCCAGTAGTCACCCCGGGGGATATGGGGGCTACACCTTC. Its protein product is CASSHPGGYGGYTF.

The chain recombines TRBV5-6 with TRBJ2-7, with 10 bases matching TRBD2. Germline V gene lookup returns CDR1 SGHDT and CDR2 YYEEEE. There are 15 residues in the CDR3. Unmatched junction bases numbered 2, after V lost 2 bases and J lost 0 bases. The CDR3 DNA follows: TGTGCCAGCAGCTTAAGGACTAGCGGCTCCTACGAGCAGTACTTC. The encoded protein is CASSLRTSGSYEQYF.

J is TRBJ1-3 and V is TRBV5-1; 10 bases align to TRBD1. Trimming cost V 0 bases and J 0 bases; bases outside gene matches: 9. The CDR3 runs to 19 residues. Germline V gene sequence: CDR1 SGHRS, CDR2 YFSETQ. The chain's CDR3 is CASSLEGQGPSYSGNTIYF. CDR3 nucleotides: TGCGCCAGCAGCTTGGAGGGACAGGGGCCTTCTTACTCTGGAAACACCATATATTTT.

The chain joins TRBV30 to TRBJ1-2; D remains unclear. V was trimmed by 4 bases and J by 2 bases, leaving 8 bases between them. The V gene's germline CDR1 is GTSNPN and CDR2 SVGIG (reference sequence). This CDR3 is 12 amino acids long. In DNA, the CDR3 is TGTGCCTGGATGGCCAGAAACTATGGCTACACCTTC. This encodes CAWMARNYGYTF.

V gene TRBV5-6 combines with J gene TRBJ1-4, with D perhaps TRBD1 (6 bases). V lost 4 bases, J lost 13 bases, and 20 bases lay in between. The CDR3 has 14 residues. CDR1 and CDR2 from the germline V gene are SGHDT and YYEEEE. The CDR3 bases are TGTGCCAGCAGCCAGGACAGTAATCCTTTCGGACTGTTTTTT. Its translation: CASSQDSNPFGLFF. Drawing the rest from reference TRBV5-6 and TRBJ1-4, the complete variable domain is DAGVTQSPTHLIKTRGQQVTLRCSPKSGHDTVSWYQQALGQGPQFIFQYYEEEERQRGNFPDRFSGHQFPNYSSELNVNALLLGDSALYLCASSQDSNPFGLFFGSGTQLSVL.

The V and J genes are TRBV6-2 or TRBV6-3 and TRBJ1-4; 7 bases are a match to TRBD1. This CDR3 has 15 residues. V gave up 5 bases and J gave up 7 bases; unmatched junction bases: 10. CDR1 and CDR2 (germline): MNHEY, SVGEGT. The CDR3 DNA sequence: TGTGCCAGCAGTCGCACAGGGGCCGGAGTTGAAAAACTGTTTTTT. This gives the protein CASSRTGAGVEKLFF.

V usage is TRBV19 and J usage is TRBJ2-7; 7 nucleotides match TRBD2. Germline V gene sequence: CDR1 LNHDA, CDR2 SQIVND (reference sequence). The ends lost 8 bases at V and 7 bases at J; junction bases unmatched: 14. CDR3 size: 14 residues. CDR3 residues: CASGSGTHPPEQYF. DNA of the CDR3: TGTGCCAGTGGCAGCGGGACTCACCCACCGGAGCAGTACTTC.